These 8 T cell receptor beta chains originate from one sample sequenced in a study of cytomegalovirus exposure and HLA in healthy donors. PCR employed 60 Vbeta and 13 Jbeta primers. Assay used: immunoSEQ multiplex PCR; TCRdb lists only in-frame clones, some missing. The data show about 180,000 clones, with more than 70% seen just once and around 1.4% held by the top ten. Sequenced input: PBMCs. The receptors stem from a girl aged 5-17 years in good health and CMV-seropositive.

The rearrangement links TRBV30 to TRBJ2-1; possibly TRBD2 for D (5 bases). The V end lost 1 base, the J end lost 8 bases, and 12 bases lay between the germline ends. Germline V CDR1 and CDR2: GTSNPN, SVGIG (reference sequence). The CDR3 contains 13 residues. The CDR3 nucleotides read TGTGCCTGGAGTGGAGGGAGATCCGATGAGCAGTTCTTC. It translates to CAWSGGRSDEQFF. The whole variable domain, remainder taken from reference TRBV30 and TRBJ2-1, is SQTIHQWPATLVQPVGSPLSLECTVEGTSNPNLYWYRQAAGRGLQLLFYSVGIGQISSEVPQNLSASRPQDRQFILSSKKLLLSDSGFYLCAWSGGRSDEQFFGPGTRLTVL.

This clone was counted once. The V gene is TRBV10-3, the J gene TRBJ1-2; D gene ambiguous. The CDR3 sequence is 13 residues long. Germline V gene data show CDR1 as ENHRY and CDR2 as SYGVKD. V was pared by 8 bases and J by 5 bases, with 15 bases between. CDR3 residues: CAIAGVMGYGYTF. In DNA form, the CDR3 reads TGTGCCATCGCCGGGGTGATGGGATATGGCTACACCTTC.

The chain links TRBV4-3 to TRBJ2-7, with 10 bases matching TRBD2. This CDR3 has 14 amino acids. J gave up 4 bases and V 4 bases, and 4 bases lay outside the gene matches. From germline, CDR1 is LGHNA and CDR2 YSLEER. CDR3 residues: CASSPGTSDYEQYF. The CDR3, as DNA: TGCGCCAGCAGCCCCGGGACTAGCGATTACGAGCAGTACTTC.

The J gene is TRBJ2-7, the V gene TRBV6-6, with 10 bases aligning to TRBD1. CDR3 size: 15 residues. Germline CDR1 is MNHNY and CDR2 is SVGAGI (reference sequence). The V gene end was trimmed by 3 bases and the J gene end by 5 bases; junction bases not matched to a gene: 7. CDR3 sequence: CASSYAGTGVNEQYF. The CDR3 bases are TGTGCCAGCAGTTATGCGGGGACAGGGGTAAACGAGCAGTACTTC.

The chain combines TRBV25-1 with TRBJ1-3; 7 bases are a match to TRBD1. Germline values: CDR1 MGHDK, CDR2 SYGVNS. This CDR3 contains 13 residues. V was clipped by 6 bases and J by 3 bases; unmatched bases: 2. This chain's CDR3 is CASRRQGGNTIYF. CDR3 nucleotides: TGTGCCAGCAGGAGACAGGGTGGAAACACCATATATTTT.

The chain couples TRBV6-6 to TRBJ2-3, with TRBD2 as a possible D gene (6 bases). Germline V CDR1 and CDR2: MNHNY, SVGAGI (reference sequence). The CDR3 is made up of 16 amino acids. Trimming took 2 bases from V and 5 from J, leaving 17 bases between them. CDR3 coding DNA: TGTGCCAGCAGTTACCCCAGCGGGCCCTCCGGAGATACGCAGTATTTT. Its protein product is CASSYPSGPSGDTQYF.

In nucleotides, the CDR3 is TGCGCCAGCAGCGTTCACGAGAGCGGGAGGGAATGGGATGAGCAGTTCTTC. Protein sequence: CASSVHESGREWDEQFF. This chain links TRBV5-1 with TRBJ2-1, with 10 nucleotides matching TRBD2. Germline loops: CDR1 SGHRS, CDR2 YFSETQ. There are 17 residues in the CDR3. Trimming cost V 4 bases and J 8 bases; bases outside gene matches: 15.

This sequence joins TRBV27 and TRBJ1-1, with D hard to call. The V end was cut by 1 base, the J end by 5 bases, with 8 bases between. Germline assignment: CDR1 MNHEY and CDR2 SMNVEV (reference sequence). CDR3 length equals 13 residues. In nucleotides, the CDR3 is TGTGCCAGCAGTTTATGGCAAAAGACTGAAGCTTTCTTT. This encodes CASSLWQKTEAFF.